The T cell receptor beta chain described here comes from a study of response to subunit inactivated influenza vaccine. Each CDR3 protein is one row after TCRdb ran MiXCR on the RT-PCR reads. Here the sample spans fewer than 700,000 distinct CDR3 sequences, roughly 13% being singletons. This clonotype was found many times. CDR3 length: 17 residues. With V trimmed by 5 bases and J by 3 bases, 9 bases remained unmatched. Sequencing used PBMCs from blood, obtained more than 35 days after vaccination. This chain uses TRBV12-3 or TRBV12-4 with TRBJ2-1; TRBD2 matches 11 bases. The receptor was isolated from a man aged 50-60 years who received an inactivated influenza vaccine. CDR3: CASSGLAGGSYYNEQFF. The CDR3 DNA follows: TGTGCCAGCAGTGGGCTAGCGGGGGGTTCCTACTACAATGAGCAGTTCTTC.